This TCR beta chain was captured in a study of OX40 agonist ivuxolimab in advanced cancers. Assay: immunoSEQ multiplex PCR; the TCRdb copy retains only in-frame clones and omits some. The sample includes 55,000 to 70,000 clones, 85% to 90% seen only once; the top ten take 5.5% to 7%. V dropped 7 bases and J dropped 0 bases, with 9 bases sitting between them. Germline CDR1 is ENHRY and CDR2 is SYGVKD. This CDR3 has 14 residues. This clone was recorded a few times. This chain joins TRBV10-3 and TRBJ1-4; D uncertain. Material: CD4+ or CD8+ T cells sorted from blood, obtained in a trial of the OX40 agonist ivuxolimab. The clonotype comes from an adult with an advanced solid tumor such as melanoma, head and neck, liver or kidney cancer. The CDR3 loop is CAINNGATNEKLFF. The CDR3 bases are TGTGCCATCAATAACGGGGCAACTAATGAAAAACTGTTTTTT.